This T cell receptor (beta chain) emerged from a study of PD-L1 blockade in urothelial cancer (dated by TCRdb to 2016 to 2017). The study in broad terms: Every patient began therapy around 2014 and was given atezolizumab 1,200 mg intravenously every 3 weeks. About 90% of the roughly 29 patients were males with bladder-origin urothelial cancer, and about 65% of the 29 reported a prior smoking history. An ECOG performance status of 0 or 1 was recorded for the patients, and 0 to 3 prior chemotherapy regimens had been received by the patients. Blood samples were analyzed 3 weeks after the start of treatment (second dose) and 6 weeks after the start of treatment. Blood samples gave median yields of approximately 130,000 T cells and 65,000 to 85,000 unique TCRs, along with a median clonality of 0.080. An exploratory multi-omic analysis was conducted of the somatic, immune and clinical correlates of response to PD-L1 blockade with atezolizumab in urothelial cancer. Pretreatment tumor samples, along with matched peripheral blood collected serially before and after atezolizumab treatment, underwent TCR sequencing. Progression-free survival longer than 6 months counted as durable clinical benefit, and TCR features were additionally tested against both progression-free and overall survival. In the same patients, whole exome sequencing and RNA sequencing of pretreatment tumors were performed in addition to TCR sequencing. Several patients reached durable clinical benefit, while fewer than 25 patients did not. Pretreatment blood TCR-seq was available for around 29 patients, at least one posttreatment blood collection was obtained for about 24 patients, and tumor TCR-seq was available for about 24 patients.

General findings and caveats noted by the study authors: At 3 weeks after the start of treatment, tumor-associated TCR clones in peripheral blood had expanded more in patients with durable benefit (n of about 20, p = 0.022). Small sample size (n ≈ 29) and many exploratory analyses mean the results are intended to be hypothesis-generating. A pretreatment peripheral blood TCR clonality below the median was linked to improved progression-free and overall survival.

Synthetic TCR analog templates were spiked into each PCR so that absolute template abundance could be estimated from read counts. The immunoSEQ assay used bias-controlled V and J gene primers to amplify TCRbeta CDR3 regions from genomic DNA. Sequencing of rearranged TCRbeta segments was performed at approximately 20X coverage. On the study's bioinformatics: Clustering was used to correct sequencing errors, and CDR3s were annotated against IMGT to assign V, D and J genes. Only productive TCRbeta rearrangements were used in downstream analyses, excluding out-of-frame or stop-codon sequences. Clonality was calculated as one minus the Shannon entropy normalized by the log of the number of unique productive sequences. Fisher's exact test with Benjamini-Hochberg correction, at a threshold of adjusted p below 0.01, was used to find clones that differed between time points or between blood and tumor. The clones in this table, taken by TCRdb from immuneACCESS, are in-frame only. Not every clone is retained; where verified, under half of the shortfall comes from an unresolved V gene, and the cause of the rest is unknown. From that table come the V and J calls and clone size; the DNA was used to work out D and trimming. This sample lists 65,000 to 85,000 clones; more than 85% were detected once. The ten largest clones represent 0.7% to 0.9% of the sample.

The germline V gene (reference sequence) sets CDR1 to MNHEY and CDR2 to SMNVEV. Ends trimmed: V by 5 bases, J by 4 bases; bases unmatched to a gene: 8. The CDR3 has 15 amino acids, counting the end cysteine and phenylalanine. Only CDR3 DNA remains: 45 bases, in frame from the first base. Read against the paper, the sample's time point label means: peripheral blood 6 weeks after treatment start. The cohort comprised more than 25 patients with locally advanced or metastatic urothelial carcinoma treated at Memorial Sloan Kettering on a trial protocol. Peripheral blood mononuclear cells were collected from each patient pretreatment and during treatment, giving between 1 and 8 total time points per patient. The Qiagen DNeasy Blood extraction kit was used to purify genomic DNA from total PBMCs and from tumor samples. PBMCs were collected pretreatment and during treatment, and were isolated and stored as previously described.

Points on this clone: Its antigen remains unidentified. The sample holds no much larger clone one base away, and base qualities are not on file.

The chain is encoded by TRBV27 joined to TRBJ2-7, with 10 bases matching TRBD2. This material consisted of PBMCs, taken around atezolizumab (anti-PD-L1) treatment. This receptor was taken from a woman older than 75 with urothelial cancer. CDR3 region: CASSAPSGSVYEQYF. In nucleotides, the sequence is TGTGCCAGCAGTGCCCCTAGCGGGAGTGTTTACGAGCAGTACTTC.